This T cell receptor beta chain stems from a study of T cell repertoires in cytomegalovirus infection. At the level of the study: Both a matching HLA type and CMV infection were indicated by public TCR beta signatures.

Notes on the study in general: In two of eight donors, the top clonotype was HLA-C-restricted CMV-specific. Frequencies of public TCR beta families were cumulated, and this identified carriers of CMV plus the relevant HLA.

TCRdb processed the reads anew with MiXCR; each CDR3 protein has one entry. The data hold approximately 500,000 distinct CDR3 sequences, with 26% observed a single time. Germline CDR1 is MNHEY and CDR2 is SVGAGI. Trimming took off 6 bases at V and 0 bases at J, with 12 bases between the two ends. The CDR3 totals 14 residues. Concerning this clonotype: What it binds is not known.

The V and J genes are TRBV6-5 and TRBJ2-7, with D unclear. The sample taken for sequencing was PBMCs. The sequence was obtained from a human donor in good health (CMV status not recorded). Some clones in this sample may be carry-over from other donors' samples. The CDR3 DNA is TGTGCCAGCAGACCAAACGACGTCTCCTACGAGCAGTACGTC. Protein sequence: CASRPNDVSYEQYV.